This T cell receptor beta chain was observed in a study of control samples from healthy donors and cancer patients. Clones were read by immunoSEQ multiplex PCR, and TCRdb kept only the in-frame ones, dropping some. Of approximately 70,000 clones listed, approximately 80% are singletons. The germline V gene has CDR1 SGHDN and CDR2 FVKESK. The ends lost 3 bases at V and 0 bases at J; junction bases unmatched: 13. The CDR3 contains 19 residues. Sequences were obtained from blood. The chain carries TRBV14 and TRBJ2-3; 9 positions agree with TRBD1. This clonotype was sampled from a middle-aged man in good health. CDR3 DNA: TGTGCCAGCAGCCACAGCGACAGGGGGGCAATCCGGAGCACAGATACGCAGTATTTT. Translated: CASSHSDRGAIRSTDTQYF.